The present entry profiles one T cell receptor (beta chain) with its context. The data were taken from a study of blood T cell repertoires in COVID-19. The CDR3 runs to 16 residues. With V trimmed by 0 bases and J by 7 bases, 11 bases remained unmatched. The germline V gene has CDR1 LGHDT and CDR2 YNNKEL (reference sequence). Sequenced by immunoSEQ multiplex PCR; TCRdb stores in-frame clones only, minus some. The sample yields 200,000 to 300,000 clones, roughly 88% seen once. Seattle's cohort entered during active infection and was followed longitudinally. This receptor was obtained from an elderly woman with COVID-19, enrolled during active disease. This chain joins TRBV3-1 (or the pseudogene TRBV3-2) and TRBJ2-5; TRBD2 matches 7 bases. Material: peripheral blood. In DNA form, the CDR3 reads TGTGCCAGCAGCCAAGATCGGGTTCGGGGGGAAGGGACCCAGTACTTC. Its translation: CASSQDRVRGEGTQYF.